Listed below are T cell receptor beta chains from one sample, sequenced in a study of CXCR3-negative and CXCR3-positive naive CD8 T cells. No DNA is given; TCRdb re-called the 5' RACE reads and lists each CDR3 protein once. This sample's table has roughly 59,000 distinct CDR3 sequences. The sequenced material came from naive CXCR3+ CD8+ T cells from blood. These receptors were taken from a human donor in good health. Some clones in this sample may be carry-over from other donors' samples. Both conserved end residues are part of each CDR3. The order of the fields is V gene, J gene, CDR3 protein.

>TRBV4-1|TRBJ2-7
CASSQEGGLTISYEQYF
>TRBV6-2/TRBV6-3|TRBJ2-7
CATLRTTSRWEQYF
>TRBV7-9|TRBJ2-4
CASSSPEGTKNIQYF
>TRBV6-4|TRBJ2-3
CASSEGASGTDTQYF
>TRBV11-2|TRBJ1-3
CASSYQGVISGNTIYF
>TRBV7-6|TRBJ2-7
CASSVAGTGVNEQYF
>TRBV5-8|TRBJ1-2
CASSFGTGTNYGYTF
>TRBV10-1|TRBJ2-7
CASSRPGLAGREQYF
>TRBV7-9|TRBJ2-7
CASSLSPGSPSYEQYF
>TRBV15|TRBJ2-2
CATTELTSGGAGELFF
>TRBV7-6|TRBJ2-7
CASSLVRDAWLEQYF
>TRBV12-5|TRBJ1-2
CASGFFGYGYTF
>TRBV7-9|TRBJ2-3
CASSPLAAPTDTQYF
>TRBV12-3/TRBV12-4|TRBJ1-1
CASREGLGDSLRTEAFF
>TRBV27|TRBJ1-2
CASSGQGPAYGYTF
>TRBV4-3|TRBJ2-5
CASSQDFGRGETQYF
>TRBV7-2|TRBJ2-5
CASSSTDQETQYF
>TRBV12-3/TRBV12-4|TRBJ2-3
CASSPYPGQADTDTQYF
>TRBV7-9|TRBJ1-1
CASSLGGRGENTEAFF
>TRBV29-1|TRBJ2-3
CSGRLAGTDTQYF
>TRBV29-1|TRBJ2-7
CSVEDYETGGYEQYF
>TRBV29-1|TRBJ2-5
CSVDRGFETQYF
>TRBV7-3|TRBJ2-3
CASSPGVAGEDTQYF
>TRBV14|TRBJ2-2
CASSHNWNTGELFF
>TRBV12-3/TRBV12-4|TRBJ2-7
CASSSPGQGIHEQYF
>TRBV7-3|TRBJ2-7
CASTPTGLDHEQYF
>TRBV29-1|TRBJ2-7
CSVNRGYEQYF
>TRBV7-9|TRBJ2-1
CASSLAGLPNYNEQFF
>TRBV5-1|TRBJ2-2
CASSLKSAATITGELFF
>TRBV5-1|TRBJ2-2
CASSLGSRPNTGELFF
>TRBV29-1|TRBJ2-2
CSVESTQGAIGELFF
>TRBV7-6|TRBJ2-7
CASSLSSGANSYEQYF
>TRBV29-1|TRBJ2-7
CSVDGAGPDSYEQYF
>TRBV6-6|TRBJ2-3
CAGSYSPGGDTQYF
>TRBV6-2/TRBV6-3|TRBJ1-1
CASRLGGTNTEAFF
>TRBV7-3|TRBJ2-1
CASSSRTTYNEQFF
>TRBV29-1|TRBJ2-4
CSVEGEGQPYF
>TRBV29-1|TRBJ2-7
CSAEAGTDYEQYF
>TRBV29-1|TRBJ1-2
CSVEVRVGSYTF
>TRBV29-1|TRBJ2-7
CSALARGSVNSYEQYF
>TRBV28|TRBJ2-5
CASAFKPETQYF
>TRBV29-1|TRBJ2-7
CSAPGQSPYEQYF
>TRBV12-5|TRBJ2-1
CASGLVGADEQFF
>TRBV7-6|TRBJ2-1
CASSSPGGSSYNEQFF
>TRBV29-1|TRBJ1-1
CSVPQGNTEAFF
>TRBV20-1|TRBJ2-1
CSARVWSTVGGGNNEQFF
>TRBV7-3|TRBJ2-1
CASSQPREVNNEQFF
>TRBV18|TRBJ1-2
CASSPWGLADGYTF
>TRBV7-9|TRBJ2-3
CASSQVTITSGAFTDTQYF
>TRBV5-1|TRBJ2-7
CASSLENSYEQYF
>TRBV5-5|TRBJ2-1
CASSLVPTGALSEQFF
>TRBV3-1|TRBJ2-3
CASSPRVQPSTDTQYF
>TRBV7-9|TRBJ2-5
CASSGTGGQETQYF
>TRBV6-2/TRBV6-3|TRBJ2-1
CASSYAWGAHEQFF
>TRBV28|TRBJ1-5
CASSSIKIRDGNQPQHF
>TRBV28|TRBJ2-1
CASSSDTGTRSAEQFF
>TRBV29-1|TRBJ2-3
CSVEGADVADTQYF
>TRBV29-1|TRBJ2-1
CSVRVADWDEQFF